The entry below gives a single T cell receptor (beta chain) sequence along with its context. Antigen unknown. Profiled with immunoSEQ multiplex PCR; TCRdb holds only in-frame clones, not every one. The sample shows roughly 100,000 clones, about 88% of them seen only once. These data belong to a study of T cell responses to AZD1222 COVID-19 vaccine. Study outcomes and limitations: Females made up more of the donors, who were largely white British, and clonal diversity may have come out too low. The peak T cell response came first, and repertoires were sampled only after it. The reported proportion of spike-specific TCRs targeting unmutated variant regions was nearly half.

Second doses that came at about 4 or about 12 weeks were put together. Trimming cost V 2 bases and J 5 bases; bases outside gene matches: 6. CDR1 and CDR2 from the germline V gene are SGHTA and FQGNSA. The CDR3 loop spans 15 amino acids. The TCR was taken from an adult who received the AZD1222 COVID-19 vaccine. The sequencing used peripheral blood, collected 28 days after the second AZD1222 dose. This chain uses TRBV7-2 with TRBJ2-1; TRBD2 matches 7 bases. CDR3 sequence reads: CASSLNSGIDNEQFF. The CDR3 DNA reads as TGTGCCAGCAGCTTAAACAGCGGGATCGACAATGAGCAGTTCTTC. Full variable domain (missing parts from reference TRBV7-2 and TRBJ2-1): GAGVSQSPSNKVTEKGKDVELRCDPISGHTALYWYRQSLGQGLEFLIYFQGNSAPDKSGLPSDRFSAERTGGSVSTLTIQRTQQEDSAVYLCASSLNSGIDNEQFFGPGTRLTVL.